The present TCR beta chain was sequenced within a study of CD8+ T cells in alopecia areata. Whole-study context: Tofacitinib administration to treated patients was oral, at 5 to 10 mg twice daily. Overall study findings and caveats: Scalp clonality and expanded CD8+ clones among the top 100 fell significantly with tofacitinib. Greater clonality was observed in lesional scalp samples, especially alopecia totalis/universalis, versus normal scalp. Patients shared TCRs less clearly than mice did, possibly owing to HLA.

Treatment given: oral pan-JAK inhibitor, 5-10 mg twice daily. Extraction and reverse transcription of RNA yielded cDNA as the sequencing template. Some clones are missing from TCRdb's copy, which holds only in-frame ones; the method was immunoSEQ multiplex PCR. The data show some 58,000 clones, under 60% seen once. The ends were cut back, 7 bases at V and 0 bases at J, with 9 bases in the middle. The length of the CDR3 is 13 residues. The germline gives CDR1 SQVTM, CDR2 ANQGSEA. Of note for this clone: Its antigen remains unidentified.

V and J are TRBV29-1 and TRBJ2-2; D unresolved. The clonotype was recovered from a human donor with alopecia areata. Sequences were derived from CD8+ T cells sorted from blood, sampled at roughly week 36, from a patient treated with tofacitinib. The CDR3 spells CSAVGSNTGELFF. The CDR3 DNA sequence: TGCAGCGCCGTGGGTTCGAACACCGGGGAGCTGTTTTTT.